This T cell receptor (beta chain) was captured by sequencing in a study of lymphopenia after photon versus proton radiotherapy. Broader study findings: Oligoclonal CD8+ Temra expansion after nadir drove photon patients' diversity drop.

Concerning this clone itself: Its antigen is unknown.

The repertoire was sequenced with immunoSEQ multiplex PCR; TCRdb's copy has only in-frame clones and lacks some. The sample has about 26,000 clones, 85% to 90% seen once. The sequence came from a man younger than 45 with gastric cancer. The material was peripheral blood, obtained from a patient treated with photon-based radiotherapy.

The CDR3 nucleotides read TGTGCCAGCAGCTTAGATGGCAGGGGGCGAAAGACCGGGGAGCTGTTTTTT. Amino acid sequence: CASSLDGRGRKTGELFF. The chain recombines TRBV7-2 with TRBJ2-2, with 8 nucleotides matching TRBD1. The J segment lost 5 bases and the V segment lost 1 base, leaving 9 bases of the junction unmatched. The V gene's germline CDR1 is SGHTA and CDR2 FQGNSA. The CDR3 is 17 residues long.